These 8 T cell receptor beta chains came from one sample sequenced in a study of blood T cell repertoires in COVID-19 (dated by TCRdb to between 2020 and 2021). Receptors were amplified or captured by the immunoSEQ multiplex PCR assay. The table was pulled from immuneACCESS by TCRdb, which kept in-frame rearrangements only. Such tables lose some clones; where checked, under half of the loss comes from unresolved V genes, and the rest has no known cause. The sample yields around 100,000 clones; 85% were counted once. Around an eighth of the sample rests with the top ten. The sequenced material came from peripheral blood. The receptor set was obtained from a man in his fifties or sixties with active or convalescent COVID-19.

The chain uses TRBV6-1 and TRBJ2-5; D gene uncertain. Germline V gives CDR1 MNHNS, CDR2 SASEGT. This CDR3 contains 16 residues. V lost 2 bases, J lost 0 bases, and 13 bases lay in between. CDR3 loop: CASSETVRQDQETQYF. Written as DNA, the CDR3 is TGTGCCAGCAGTGAAACAGTTCGGCAGGACCAAGAGACCCAGTACTTC.

This clone was seen a single time. The rearrangement joins TRBV10-3 to TRBJ2-3, with TRBD2 identical over 9 bases. The trim removed 5 bases at V and 2 bases at J, leaving 5 bases unmatched. The CDR3 spans 15 residues. The V gene's germline CDR1 is ENHRY and CDR2 SYGVKD. CDR3 in amino acids: CAISPLAGPTDTQYF. CDR3 in DNA: TGTGCCATCAGTCCGCTAGCGGGACCCACAGATACGCAGTATTTT.

This rearrangement joins TRBV6-5 to TRBJ1-2; a weak D match, TRBD1 (5 bases). Trimming stripped 5 bases from V and 6 bases from J, with 16 bases between. The CDR3 extends over 14 amino acids. CDR1 and CDR2 (germline): MNHEY, SVGAGI. The CDR3 is CASSPWEGSNGYTF. The CDR3 region has the DNA TGTGCCAGCAGTCCTTGGGAGGGGAGCAATGGCTACACCTTC.

This rearrangement joins TRBV5-4 to TRBJ2-7; 11 bases agree with TRBD2. This CDR3 has 15 amino acids. The germline V gene has CDR1 SGHNT and CDR2 YYREEE (reference sequence). V trimming: 0 bases; J trimming: 4 bases; junction bases outside the gene matches: 3. The CDR3 bases are TGTGCCAGCAGCTTGGGACTAGCGGGACTTTACGAGCAGTACTTC. Translating gives CASSLGLAGLYEQYF.

The J gene is TRBJ2-5, the V gene TRBV5-4, with D maybe TRBD1 (6 bases). The CDR3 has 13 amino acids. The germline CDR1 and CDR2 sequences are SGHNT and YYREEE (reference sequence). Trimming took 4 bases from V and 2 from J, leaving 9 bases between them. The CDR3 nucleotides are TGTGCCAGCAGCAACGGACAGCAAGAGACCCAGTACTTC. Its protein product is CASSNGQQETQYF. Complete variable domain (other parts from reference TRBV5-4 and TRBJ2-5): ETGVTQSPTHLIKTRGQQVTLRCSSQSGHNTVSWYQQALGQGPQFIFQYYREEENGRGNFPPRFSGLQFPNYSSELNVNALELDDSALYLCASSNGQQETQYFGPGTRLLVL.

J is TRBJ2-7 and V is TRBV7-6; D is unresolved. The V end lost 2 bases, the J end lost 1 base, and 21 bases lay between the germline ends. The length of the CDR3 is 18 residues. Germline V gives CDR1 SGHVS, CDR2 FNYEAQ. The chain's CDR3 is CASSLNNLTTATSYEQYF. For the CDR3, the DNA is TGTGCCAGCAGCTTAAATAACCTGACAACGGCGACGTCCTACGAGCAGTACTTC.

The J gene is TRBJ2-7, the V gene TRBV6-1, with 9 bases lining up with TRBD2. This CDR3 has 17 amino acids. Germline assignment: CDR1 MNHNS and CDR2 SASEGT. Unmatched junction bases numbered 17, after V lost 2 bases and J lost 9 bases. CDR3 DNA sequence: TGTGCCAGCAGTGAATTTGTACTAGCGGGTTTACGTTCAGCGCAGTACTTC. Residues: CASSEFVLAGLRSAQYF.

This clone was found many times. The gene calls are TRBV5-1 and TRBJ1-1; D perhaps matches TRBD1 (6 bases). Deletions cut 3 bases from V and 0 bases from J, with 12 bases between. There are 15 residues in the CDR3. Germline V lookup: CDR1 SGHRS, CDR2 YFSETQ. The CDR3 region has the DNA TGCGCCAGCAGCTCAGGACAGCAATTGAACACTGAAGCTTTCTTT. As protein: CASSSGQQLNTEAFF.